This is a list of T cell receptor beta chains from one sample in a study of CD8+ T cells in alopecia areata. The table came from immunoSEQ multiplex PCR; TCRdb's copy has only in-frame clones and leaves some out. The sample contains around 190,000 clones, 64% of which appear only once. Specimen: CD4+ T cells sorted from blood, collected at week 4, from a patient treated with tofacitinib. The receptors derive from a human donor with alopecia areata. Each CDR3 is given with its conserved first and last residue. Each record gives: CDR3 DNA, CDR3 protein, J gene, V gene, D gene, clone size. A D gene is named only where the DNA matches it firmly. A clone size is listed for some rows: how often the clone was seen (once, few, many), or a class if it is expanded.

CDR3 DNA: TGTGCCAGCAGCCTCCTCGATGGTTCACCCCTCCACTTT; CDR3 protein: CASSLLDGSPLHF; J gene: TRBJ1-6; V gene: TRBV7-2; D gene: -; clone size: -
CDR3 DNA: TGTGCCAGCAGTCTGGACTGGGAAGAGACCCAGTACTTC; CDR3 protein: CASSLDWEETQYF; J gene: TRBJ2-5; V gene: TRBV5-4; D gene: -; clone size: -
CDR3 DNA: TGTGCCAGCAGTCTATCAGGGGGCAATCAGCCCCAGCATTTT; CDR3 protein: CASSLSGGNQPQHF; J gene: TRBJ1-5; V gene: TRBV5-6; D gene: -; clone size: -
CDR3 DNA: TGCGCCAGCAGCGCGGGGACAGGGAACACTGAAGCTTTCTTT; CDR3 protein: CASSAGTGNTEAFF; J gene: TRBJ1-1; V gene: TRBV5-1; D gene: TRBD1; clone size: few
CDR3 DNA: TGCAGTGCTAGTGGGTGGGACGAGCAGTACTTC; CDR3 protein: CSASGWDEQYF; J gene: TRBJ2-7; V gene: TRBV20-1; D gene: -; clone size: -
CDR3 DNA: TGCAGCGTATCACAGGGAGGAGGTAATTCACCCCTCCACTTT; CDR3 protein: CSVSQGGGNSPLHF; J gene: TRBJ1-6; V gene: TRBV29-1; D gene: -; clone size: -
CDR3 DNA: TGTGCCAGCAGCGGCGGGACAGGGAGGCGAGAGACCCAGTACTTC; CDR3 protein: CASSGGTGRRETQYF; J gene: TRBJ2-5; V gene: TRBV5-5; D gene: TRBD1; clone size: -
CDR3 DNA: TGTGCCAGCAGTCCTCTCCGACCGGGATACAGGGAGGAGAGAGAGCAGTACTTC; CDR3 protein: CASSPLRPGYREEREQYF; J gene: TRBJ2-7; V gene: TRBV27; D gene: -; clone size: -
CDR3 DNA: TGTGCCAGCAGACGCGGGACAGGGGTTTATGGCTACACCTTC; CDR3 protein: CASRRGTGVYGYTF; J gene: TRBJ1-2; V gene: TRBV6-5; D gene: TRBD1; clone size: -
CDR3 DNA: TGTGCCAGCAGTGGACGGAACTATGGCTACACCTTC; CDR3 protein: CASSGRNYGYTF; J gene: TRBJ1-2; V gene: TRBV11-2; D gene: -; clone size: -
CDR3 DNA: TGTGCCAGCAGTGCTAGAAGGACGTCCGAGCAGTACTTC; CDR3 protein: CASSARRTSEQYF; J gene: TRBJ2-7; V gene: TRBV6-5; D gene: -; clone size: few